The following is a T cell receptor (beta chain) sequence with its context. The antigen is unknown. The protocol was immunoSEQ multiplex PCR, while the TCRdb copy is restricted to in-frame clones and leaves out a portion. The table shows about 100,000 clones, with roughly 94% occurring only once. This sample was taken from a study of siplizumab effects on memory and regulatory T cells. The study, taken as a whole, reports: The Treg-derived share of mappable alloreactive CD4+ clones averaged 68.8% with siplizumab and around 26% in controls.

Germline V gene lookup returns CDR1 SGDLS and CDR2 YYNGEE. The CDR3 extends over 16 amino acids. Germline trimming cut 3 bases from V and 4 bases from J; bases unmatched to any gene: 10. This sequence originates from a human donor in good health. Sequencing used Tregs sorted from blood. The chain combines TRBV9 with TRBJ2-5; 9 nucleotides line up with TRBD2. CDR3 in DNA: TGTGCCAGCAGCGCCCCGGGGGGCGGGGGGGGAGAGACCCAGTACTTC. Its protein product is CASSAPGGGGGETQYF. The full variable domain, its missing parts supplied by reference TRBV9 and TRBJ2-5, is DSGVTQTPKHLITATGQRVTLRCSPRSGDLSVYWYQQSLDQGLQFLIQYYNGEERAKGNILERFSAQQFPDLHSELNLSSLELGDSALYFCASSAPGGGGGETQYFGPGTRLLVL.